One T cell receptor beta chain is described in this entry. Antigen specificity is unknown. The data were produced by immunoSEQ multiplex PCR, yet TCRdb's version contains in-frame clones alone and is incomplete. The sample holds 49,000 or so clones, over 75% seen once. Only patients with spare fresh-frozen tumor and over two years of follow-up were included. With 5 bases removed from V and 3 bases from J, the gap between germline ends came to 8 bases. Germline V gene sequence: CDR1 SGHAT, CDR2 FQNNGV. The CDR3 runs 12 residues. This sample was included in a study of glioma-infiltrating T cells after dendritic cell vaccination. Study at large: Samples are from glioblastoma patients in Phase I and II dendritic cell vaccine trials.

Points from the study as a whole: Survival was not directly related to TCR clonality in these patients.

Sequenced here: blood, sampled before dendritic cell vaccination. V is TRBV11-2 and J is TRBJ2-7; D might be TRBD1 (5 bases). The source is a human donor with glioblastoma. The CDR3, as DNA: TGTGCCAGCAGCCCACAGGACTACGAGCAGTACTTC. Translation: CASSPQDYEQYF. The full variable domain, in which reference TRBV11-2 and TRBJ2-7 provide the parts outside the CDR3, is EAGVAQSPRYKIIEKRQSVAFWCNPISGHATLYWYQQILGQGPKLLIQFQNNGVVDDSQLPKDRFSAERLKGVDSTLKIQPAKLEDSAVYLCASSPQDYEQYFGPGTRLTVT.